The clone carrying this TCR beta chain was observed a few times. The source material, RNA transcripts, was used to amplify TCR beta CDR3 regions. The primer set for the first-round RT-PCR of the TCR CDR3 was HTBI. TCRdb passed the multiplex PCR reads through MiXCR, listing each CDR3 protein once. The sample includes hundreds of thousands of distinct CDR3 sequences, 20% seen only once; the top ten take about 35%. The data originate from a study of T cells in Graves' hyperthyroidism and ophthalmopathy. Overall study: The initial diagnosis was the point when peripheral blood was collected, ahead of any treatment.

The receptor's source is a man between 25 and 39 years old with Graves' ophthalmopathy. The sample comprised blood.

The CDR3 spells CAISPREVDGYTF. The CDR3 DNA is TGTGCCATCAGCCCCAGGGAAGTGGATGGCTACACCTTC. This sequence joins TRBV10-3 and TRBJ1-2, with a weak D call TRBD1 (5 bases). This CDR3 region has 13 residues. Germline CDR1 ENHRY, CDR2 SYGVKD. V was shortened by 6 bases and J by 6 bases, with 14 bases between the two germline ends.